The 30 T cell receptor beta chains below were found in one sample sequenced in a study of blood T cells in healthy people across ages. A second PCR, run for about 7 to 11 cycles, used a sample-barcoded 5' primer plus a J-beta primer mix. In TCRdb, the 5' RACE reads were re-called with MiXCR into one record per CDR3 protein. The sample has around 1.7 million distinct CDR3 sequences, 28% seen once. The material sequenced was blood. The receptors were gathered from a woman in her 30s in good health.

This sequence joins TRBV6-5 and TRBJ1-2; D might be TRBD1 (6 bases). Deletions cut 6 bases from V and 7 bases from J, with 15 bases between. The CDR3 is 13 amino acids. Germline CDR1 MNHEY, CDR2 SVGAGI. In nucleotides, the CDR3 is TGTGCCAGCAGACCGACAGGACGAAGTGGCTACACCTTC. This encodes CASRPTGRSGYTF.

This clonotype was recorded at least ten times. The gene calls are TRBV15 and TRBJ2-7; tentatively, D is TRBD2 (5 bases). This CDR3 region has 15 residues. V lost 1 base, J lost 0 bases, and 10 bases lay in between. The V gene's germline CDR1 is LNHNV and CDR2 YYDKDF (reference sequence). The CDR3 coding sequence is TGTGCCACCAGCAGAGTAGGCGGGCTCTCCTACGAGCAGTACTTC. Translated, it gives CATSRVGGLSYEQYF.

This chain joins TRBV7-2 and TRBJ2-7; 10 bases agree with TRBD2. Germline trimming cut 2 bases from V and 3 bases from J; bases unmatched to any gene: 13. The CDR3 spans 18 residues. The germline V gene encodes CDR1 SGHTA and CDR2 FQGNSA. The CDR3 DNA is TGTGCCAGCAGCTTAATGGCTAGCGGGGGTCTTTTTTTCTACGAGCAGTACTTC. Translated, it gives CASSLMASGGLFFYEQYF.

This clonotype showed up just a few times. This rearrangement joins TRBV7-9 to TRBJ2-1; D call uncertain. Trimming shortened V by 8 bases and J by 7 bases, and 18 bases separated the two germline ends. The V gene's germline CDR1 is SEHNR and CDR2 FQNEAQ (reference sequence). The CDR3 is made up of 14 amino acids. The CDR3 sequence is CASQPRTAPNEQFF. CDR3 in DNA: TGTGCCAGCCAACCCCGGACGGCACCTAATGAGCAGTTCTTC.

This clonotype was observed a few times. This chain links TRBV9 with TRBJ2-1, with 12 positions matching TRBD2. The J segment lost 9 bases and the V segment lost 2 bases, leaving 3 bases of the junction unmatched. The CDR3 totals 14 residues. The germline CDR1 and CDR2 sequences are SGDLS and YYNGEE. The CDR3 protein is CASSVLAGGLEQFF. CDR3 nucleotide sequence: TGTGCCAGCAGCGTCCTAGCGGGGGGGCTTGAGCAGTTCTTC.

This chain connects TRBV7-2 to TRBJ1-2; no definite D call. V was trimmed by 5 bases and J by 4 bases, leaving 17 bases between them. This CDR3 comprises 15 residues. Germline CDR1 and CDR2: SGHTA and FQGNSA. DNA of the CDR3: TGTGCCAGCAGCCGTTCCGCAGGCGGAAGCTATGGCTACACCTTC. Translating gives CASSRSAGGSYGYTF.

This clonotype was seen more than once but under ten times. The rearrangement links TRBV20-1 to TRBJ2-2; D ambiguous. The CDR3 totals 16 residues. Germline loops: CDR1 DFQATT, CDR2 SNEGSKA (reference sequence). The V end lost 0 bases, the J end lost 6 bases, and 17 bases lay between the germline ends. The CDR3 nucleotides read TGCAGTGCTAGAGATATAGATGGAGCTTGGGCCGGGGAGCTGTTTTTT. It specifies CSARDIDGAWAGELFF.

Concerning this clonotype itself: A read error may explain this, as a much larger clone is one base away. The chain is built from TRBV9 and TRBJ2-4; D could derive from TRBD1 or TRBD2 (5 bases each). The CDR3 sequence is 16 residues long. The V end lost 2 bases, the J end lost 1 base, and 13 bases lay between the germline ends. The germline CDR1 and CDR2 sequences are SGDLS and YYNGEE. CDR3 sequence: CASSVGTRVAKNIQYF. The CDR3 coding sequence is TGTGCCAGCAGCGTGGGGACGCGCGTCGCCAAAAACATTCAGTACTTC. Based on the CDR3 plus reference TRBV9 and TRBJ2-4, the full variable domain is DSGVTQTPKHLITATGQRVTLRCSPRSGDLSVYWYQQSLDQGLQFLIQYYNGEERAKGNILERFSAQQFPDLHSELNLSSLELGDSALYFCASSVGTRVAKNIQYFGAGTRLSVL.

Only one count was recorded for this clonotype. Given a much more abundant clone one base away, this may be a read error. The chain employs TRBV6-5 and TRBJ2-7, with unresolved D. CDR3 length: 14 amino acids. V lost 6 bases, J lost 4 bases, and 16 bases lay in between. The germline gives CDR1 MNHEY, CDR2 SVGAGI. The DNA for the CDR3 is TGTGCCAGCAGGGGTACGGTGGCGCGTTACGAGCAGTACTTC. Its translation: CASRGTVARYEQYF.

This clonotype was recorded many times. The chain has TRBV7-9 and TRBJ2-7; 10 bases are shared with TRBD1. Germline CDR1 reads SEHNR; CDR2 reads FQNEAQ (reference sequence). Germline trimming cut 1 base from V and 5 bases from J; bases unmatched to any gene: 8. The CDR3 covers 16 residues. The CDR3 DNA sequence: TGTGCCAGCAGCTTAGTAGGACAGGGGGATCGGAACGAGCAGTACTTC. It yields the protein CASSLVGQGDRNEQYF.

The genes are TRBV12-3 or TRBV12-4 and TRBJ1-5; D not certain. Deletions cut 7 bases from V and 0 bases from J, with 10 bases between. CDR3 length: 14 amino acids. The CDR3 DNA is TGTGCCAGCAATGGTGCGGATAGCAATCAGCCCCAGCATTTT. Encoded protein: CASNGADSNQPQHF.

This clonotype appeared a few times. This chain joins TRBV29-1 and TRBJ2-1, with D possibly TRBD2 on 6 matching bases. CDR1 and CDR2 from the germline V gene are SQVTM and ANQGSEA. The V end lost 6 bases, the J end lost 2 bases, and 14 bases lay between the germline ends. There are 14 residues in the CDR3. The DNA of the CDR3 is TGCAGCGTAAAGGGCGGGGCTACCTACAATGAGCAGTTCTTC. This gives the protein CSVKGGATYNEQFF.

In its sample, this clonotype was seen a few times. V and J are TRBV7-9 and TRBJ2-7; D is unclear. Per the germline V gene, CDR1 is SEHNR and CDR2 is FQNEAQ (reference sequence). This CDR3 is 13 amino acids long. The V end was cut by 6 bases, the J end by 5 bases, with 14 bases between. CDR3 sequence (DNA): TGTGCCAGCAGTACGGGTTCGAAGGACGAGCAGTACTTC. It yields the protein CASSTGSKDEQYF.

A remark on this clonotype: A much larger clone differs from this one at a single base, so this may be a read error. This chain links TRBV20-1 with TRBJ2-1, with D perhaps TRBD1 or TRBD2 (6 bases each). The J call may be mistaken, given a closer DNA end match to TRBJ2-7. CDR1 is DFQATT and CDR2 is SNEGSKA in the germline V gene (reference sequence). The CDR3 is 12 residues long. The CDR3 loop reads CSASGGYNEQYF. CDR3 DNA sequence: TGCAGTGCTAGCGGGGGCTACAATGAGCAGTACTTC.

This clonotype was picked up one time. One junction end disagrees with the germline gene, perhaps due to a read error. The chain couples TRBV6-5 to TRBJ2-2, with 8 bases that match TRBD2. CDR3 size: 19 residues. The V gene's germline CDR1 is MNHEY and CDR2 SVGAGI. This chain's CDR3 is CASSYSRLAGAPGGGERFF. CDR3 DNA: TGTGCCAGCAGTTACTCGAGGCTAGCGGGCGCACCGGGGGGCGGGGAGCGGTTTTTT.

This chain links TRBV2 with TRBJ1-5, with D unclear. V gave up 2 bases and J gave up 4 bases, with 6 bases separating them. Germline CDR1 SNHLY, CDR2 FYNNEI. The CDR3 is 13 amino acids. CDR3 DNA: TGTGCCAGCAGTGAAAGGAAAAATCAGCCCCAGCATTTT. Its translation: CASSERKNQPQHF.

This clonotype has at least ten counts. The V gene is TRBV27, the J gene TRBJ2-7; D is unresolved. The CDR3 runs 12 residues. Germline V CDR1 and CDR2: MNHEY, SMNVEV (reference sequence). Between the trimmed V and J ends, which lost 3 bases and 6 bases, there was a span of 9 bases. CDR3 sequence (DNA): TGTGCCAGCAGTTTTAACCTACGCGAGCAGTACTTC. This translates into CASSFNLREQYF.

This clonotype showed up many times. The rearrangement uses TRBV4-1 and TRBJ2-1, with D unresolved. The V and J ends lost 0 bases and 6 bases respectively, with 18 bases between them. Germline V gives CDR1 MGHRA, CDR2 YSYEKL. The CDR3 sequence is 17 residues long. The CDR3 coding sequence is TGCGCCAGCAGCCAAGAAGCTTCAGGATTTCGAGCCAATGAGCAGTTCTTC. Its protein product is CASSQEASGFRANEQFF.

This clonotype showed up just a few times. V is TRBV18 and J is TRBJ1-1; D is ambiguous. The CDR3 consists of 12 residues. CDR1 and CDR2 (germline): KGHSH, LQKENI. In nucleotides, the CDR3 is TGTGCGTCTGAGCAAATGAACACTGAAGCTTTCTTT. Its translation: CASEQMNTEAFF.

In its sample, this clonotype was seen a few times. The chain carries TRBV29-1 and TRBJ2-3, with 11 nucleotides matching TRBD2. This CDR3 comprises 14 residues. V lost 6 bases and J lost 2; bases outside the gene matches: 4. Germline CDR1 and CDR2: SQVTM and ANQGSEA. This CDR3 reads CSVPTSGTTDTQYF. The CDR3 DNA reads TGCAGCGTCCCGACTAGCGGGACCACAGATACGCAGTATTTT.

This clonotype has ten or more counts. This chain uses TRBV10-3 with TRBJ2-7; the match to TRBD1 covers 7 bases. The CDR3 extends over 14 amino acids. Germline CDR1 and CDR2: ENHRY and SYGVKD. Losses at the gene ends were 6 bases for V and 1 base for J; bases not matched to a gene: 6. Written as DNA, the CDR3 is TGTGCCATCAGACAGGGGCCCCTTTCCTACGAGCAGTACTTC. It specifies CAIRQGPLSYEQYF.

A few counts support this clonotype. A much larger clone lies a single base off, so this may be a read error. The J gene is TRBJ2-4, the V gene TRBV6-6, with 9 bases lining up with TRBD1. The ends lost 7 bases at V and 13 bases at J; junction bases unmatched: 17. This CDR3 is 15 amino acids long. Looked up from germline, CDR1 is MNHNY and CDR2 is SVGAGI (reference sequence). This chain's CDR3 is CASTPRDRVISEQYF. Written as DNA, the CDR3 is TGTGCCAGCACTCCTCGGGACAGGGTAATAAGTGAGCAGTACTTC.

This rearrangement joins TRBV4-3 to TRBJ1-6; D is perhaps TRBD1 (6 bases). The CDR3 is made up of 17 amino acids. V was cut by 2 bases and J by 6 bases, with 17 bases left in between. Germline CDR1 reads LGHNA; CDR2 reads YSLEER. CDR3 sequence: CASSQYSGTRINSPLHF. The CDR3 DNA sequence: TGCGCCAGCAGCCAATATTCCGGGACACGGATTAATTCACCCCTCCACTTT.

The chain is built from TRBV7-6 and TRBJ2-1, with 13 bases aligning to TRBD2. The V and J ends lost 1 base and 0 bases, in that order; junction bases with no gene match: 3. Germline V gene sequence: CDR1 SGHVS, CDR2 FNYEAQ. CDR3 length: 18 amino acids. The CDR3 sequence: CASSLELAGGSSYNEQFF. CDR3 DNA sequence: TGTGCCAGCAGCTTAGAACTAGCGGGAGGGTCCTCCTACAATGAGCAGTTCTTC. The entire variable domain, with the rest obtained from reference TRBV7-6 and TRBJ2-1, is as follows: GAGVSQSPRYKVTKRGQDVALRCDPISGHVSLYWYRQALGQGPEFLTYFNYEAQQDKSGLPNDRFSAERPEGSISTLTIQRTEQRDSAMYRCASSLELAGGSSYNEQFFGPGTRLTVL.

The chain recombines TRBV5-6 with TRBJ2-3; no clear D. The CDR3 is made up of 16 amino acids. The V and J ends lost 3 bases and 7 bases respectively, with 21 bases between them. Germline V lookup: CDR1 SGHDT, CDR2 YYEEEE. The CDR3 nucleotides read TGTGCCAGCAGCTCAGACCTCAGGAACCCCTCGAATACGCAGTATTTT. Amino acids: CASSSDLRNPSNTQYF. The full variable domain, rest sourced from reference TRBV5-6 and TRBJ2-3, is DAGVTQSPTHLIKTRGQQVTLRCSPKSGHDTVSWYQQALGQGPQFIFQYYEEEERQRGNFPDRFSGHQFPNYSSELNVNALLLGDSALYLCASSSDLRNPSNTQYFGPGTRLTVL.

The chain combines TRBV12-3 or TRBV12-4 with TRBJ2-3, with TRBD1 identical over 9 bases. The CDR3 covers 15 residues. J lost 2 bases, V lost 8 bases, and 8 bases had no gene match. CDR3 in DNA: TGTGCCAGCGCGAGGGGGACAGGGAACACAGATACGCAGTATTTT. This sequence encodes CASARGTGNTDTQYF.

This chain uses TRBV9 with TRBJ2-1; 13 bases map to TRBD2. This CDR3 contains 17 residues. The trim removed 4 bases at V and 9 bases at J, leaving 13 bases unmatched. CDR1 is SGDLS and CDR2 is YYNGEE in the germline V gene. CDR3 region: CASSPSERTSGRAEQFF. CDR3 nucleotide sequence: TGTGCCAGCAGCCCCTCCGAGAGGACTAGCGGGAGAGCTGAGCAGTTCTTC.

The rearrangement links TRBV7-9 to TRBJ2-3, with D unclear. V shed 2 bases and J shed 2 bases, with 14 bases lying between them. The CDR3 runs 16 residues. Germline CDR1 is SEHNR and CDR2 is FQNEAQ (reference sequence). CDR3: CASSLSIADSTDTQYF. The CDR3 nucleotides are TGTGCCAGCAGCTTATCGATTGCGGATTCCACAGATACGCAGTATTTT.

About this clonotype: At one of its ends the junction is not consistent with the germline gene, which may arise from a read error. The chain links TRBV7-6 to TRBJ2-1; D is tentatively TRBD1 or TRBD2 (6 bases each). The germline V gene has CDR1 SGHVS and CDR2 FNYEAQ. CDR3 length: 16 amino acids. The CDR3, as DNA: TGTGCCAGCAGCTTAGAGGCGTGGGGGGCAGACAATGGGCAGTTCTTC. Translation gives CASSLEAWGADNGQFF.

The rearrangement uses TRBV12-3 or TRBV12-4 and TRBJ2-2; 11 nucleotides match TRBD2. This CDR3 is 13 amino acids long. V lost 10 bases and J lost 6; bases outside the gene matches: 4. The CDR3 nucleotides are TGTGCCACCTCACTAGCGGGGGCCGGGGAGCTGTTTTTT. It translates to CATSLAGAGELFF.